This T cell receptor (beta chain) appears in the sequencing data of a study of blood T cell repertoires in COVID-19. Study-wide context: Collection of acute and convalescent COVID-19 samples took place in the United States, Italy and Spain.

Sequenced by immunoSEQ multiplex PCR; TCRdb stores in-frame clones only, minus some. The repertoire holds roughly 43,000 clones, around four fifths seen once, with roughly 47% in the top ten. Germline assignment: CDR1 ENHRY and CDR2 SYGVKD. The CDR3 has 15 amino acids. V was shortened by 2 bases and J by 4 bases, with 12 bases between the two germline ends. This TCR was recovered from an elderly woman with acute or convalescent COVID-19. Input material: peripheral blood. The rearrangement joins TRBV10-3 to TRBJ1-5; a possible D gene is TRBD1 (6 bases). The CDR3 DNA is TGTGCCATCAGTGAGACAGGGCTCGTGAATCAGCCCCAGCATTTT. Its translation is CAISETGLVNQPQHF.